The 12 T cell receptor beta chains below were found in one sample sequenced in a study of regulatory T cells in long-lasting Graves disease. In building TCR beta libraries, iRepertoire HTBI primers were used together with Arm-PCR of CDR3 regions. From the multiplex PCR reads, TCRdb called clonotypes with MiXCR, one entry per CDR3 protein. Of 700,000 or so distinct CDR3 sequences in the sample, around 30% are singletons; the top ten hold roughly 40%. The time point was: persistent/refractory GD, antithyroid drugs over 5 years with positive TRAb. Making the TCR library involved RNA that had been extracted from PBMCs. The specimen was peripheral blood mononuclear cells (PBMCs), collected when the disease was refractory, from a patient treated with antithyroid drugs. Every receptor here comes from a female donor with Graves disease.

There are a few counts of this clonotype. The chain has TRBV19 and TRBJ2-7; 8 bases map to TRBD2. CDR1 is LNHDA and CDR2 is SQIVND in the germline V gene (reference sequence). V shed 4 bases, J shed 3 bases, and the junction held 8 bases outside the gene matches. The CDR3 contains 15 residues. The CDR3 spells CASSKTGLEVYEQYF. CDR3 sequence (DNA): TGTGCCAGTAGTAAGACGGGACTAGAGGTCTACGAGCAGTACTTC.

Notes on this clonotype: A read error may account for a junction end that differs from germline. V is TRBV6-1 and J is TRBJ2-6; D tentatively reads TRBD1 or TRBD2 (6 bases each). Per the germline V gene, CDR1 is MNHNS and CDR2 is SASEGT. The CDR3 is made up of 22 amino acids. The CDR3 sequence: CASSPGTPTRGGMGSGANVLAF. In nucleotides, the CDR3 is TGTGCCAGCAGTCCCGGGACACCCACACGAGGCGGGATGGGGTCTGGGGCCAACGTCCTGGCTTTC.

The chain carries TRBV19 and TRBJ2-5; 7 nucleotides agree with TRBD1. Trimming took 5 bases from V and 5 from J; bases not matched to a gene: 11. The CDR3 has 15 amino acids. Germline assignment: CDR1 LNHDA and CDR2 SQIVND (reference sequence). For the CDR3, the DNA is TGTGCCAGTAGTGAACGACAGGGTTCGGGGGAGACCCAGTACTTC. Amino acid sequence: CASSERQGSGETQYF.

This clonotype has just a few counts. The chain combines TRBV30 with TRBJ1-2; no definite D call. V lost 4 bases and J 8 bases, leaving 20 bases between the germline ends. Per germline, CDR1 GTSNPN and CDR2 SVGIG (reference sequence). This CDR3 spans 14 amino acids. The CDR3 loop is CAWTPWRGSGGYTF. CDR3 in DNA: TGTGCCTGGACCCCCTGGAGAGGTTCGGGCGGCTACACCTTC.

This clonotype was seen ten or more times. The genes are TRBV28 and TRBJ1-1; D is ambiguous. Germline values: CDR1 MDHEN, CDR2 SYDVKM. The ends were cut back, 6 bases at V and 2 bases at J, with 10 bases in the middle. This CDR3 has 13 amino acids. The CDR3 here is CASSPFHNTEAFF. Written as DNA, the CDR3 is TGTGCCAGCAGCCCATTCCATAACACTGAAGCTTTCTTT.

Of note for this clonotype: Compared with germline, one end of the junction differs, possibly owing to a read error. V is TRBV7-3 and J is TRBJ1-1, with D hard to call. This CDR3 is built from 15 residues. Looked up from germline, CDR1 is SGHTA and CDR2 is FQGTGA. Here the CDR3 reads CASSQDDLGNAEAFF. DNA for the CDR3: TGCGCCAGCAGCCAAGATGATCTCGGGAATGCTGAAGCTTTCTTT. The entire variable domain, with the rest obtained from reference TRBV7-3 and TRBJ1-1, is as follows: GAGVSQTPSNKVTEKGKYVELRCDPISGHTALYWYRQSLGQGPEFLIYFQGTGAADDSGLPNDRFFAVRPEGSVSTLKIQRTERGDSAVYLCASSQDDLGNAEAFFGQGTRLTVV.

V and J are TRBV7-9 and TRBJ2-7; tentative D call: TRBD1 (6 bases). Trimming removed 5 bases at V and 2 bases at J, with 13 bases between. The CDR3 is 14 residues long. Germline CDR1 reads SEHNR; CDR2 reads FQNEAQ (reference sequence). The CDR3 here is CASSAKRGTYEQYF. The CDR3 DNA follows: TGTGCCAGCAGCGCAAAAAGGGGGACCTACGAGCAGTACTTC.

The chain has TRBV11-2 and TRBJ2-7; 7 positions match TRBD1. V gave up 5 bases and J gave up 6 bases; unmatched junction bases: 13. The length of the CDR3 is 15 residues. In germline, CDR1 is SGHAT, CDR2 FQNNGV. CDR3 amino acids: CASSIRTGPSGEQYF. DNA of the CDR3: TGTGCCAGCAGCATCCGGACAGGACCCTCGGGCGAGCAGTACTTC.

The chain combines TRBV7-3 with TRBJ1-2, with 7 nucleotides matching TRBD1. CDR3 length: 18 amino acids. V shed 1 base, J shed 13 bases, and the junction held 24 bases outside the gene matches. Germline V gives CDR1 SGHTA, CDR2 FQGTGA. The CDR3 DNA reads as TGTGCCAGCAGCTTAATAGTGGGGACAGTGGACCCAGATCGGGGGCTCACCTTC. Protein product: CASSLIVGTVDPDRGLTF.

The rearrangement uses TRBV29-1 and TRBJ1-6; D perhaps matches TRBD1 (6 bases). Between the trimmed V and J ends, which lost 6 bases and 10 bases, there was a span of 19 bases. The length of the CDR3 is 14 residues. Germline CDR1 and CDR2: SQVTM and ANQGSEA. CDR3 in amino acids: CSVKIQGPKSPLHF. In nucleotides, the CDR3 is TGCAGCGTCAAAATACAGGGTCCGAAGTCACCCCTCCACTTT.

This clonotype has more than one count but fewer than ten. The chain uses TRBV18 and TRBJ1-5; 7 bases fit TRBD1. There are 14 residues in the CDR3. V dropped 3 bases and J dropped 7; count of bases not matched to a gene: 6. Per the germline V gene, CDR1 is KGHSH and CDR2 is LQKENI. This chain's CDR3 is CASSPEQGLQPQHF. The DNA for the CDR3 is TGTGCCAGCTCACCGGAACAGGGGTTACAGCCCCAGCATTTT.

The V gene is TRBV30, the J gene TRBJ1-1; D perhaps matches TRBD1 (5 bases). Germline values: CDR1 GTSNPN, CDR2 SVGIG (reference sequence). This CDR3 has 12 residues. Trimming cost V 3 bases and J 1 base, with 6 bases left between them. The CDR3 region has the DNA TGTGCCTGGAGAGGGGAGAACACTGAAGCTTTCTTT. Amino acid sequence: CAWRGENTEAFF. The full variable domain, completed using reference TRBV30 and TRBJ1-1, is SQTIHQWPATLVQPVGSPLSLECTVEGTSNPNLYWYRQAAGRGLQLLFYSVGIGQISSEVPQNLSASRPQDRQFILSSKKLLLSDSGFYLCAWRGENTEAFFGQGTRLTVV.